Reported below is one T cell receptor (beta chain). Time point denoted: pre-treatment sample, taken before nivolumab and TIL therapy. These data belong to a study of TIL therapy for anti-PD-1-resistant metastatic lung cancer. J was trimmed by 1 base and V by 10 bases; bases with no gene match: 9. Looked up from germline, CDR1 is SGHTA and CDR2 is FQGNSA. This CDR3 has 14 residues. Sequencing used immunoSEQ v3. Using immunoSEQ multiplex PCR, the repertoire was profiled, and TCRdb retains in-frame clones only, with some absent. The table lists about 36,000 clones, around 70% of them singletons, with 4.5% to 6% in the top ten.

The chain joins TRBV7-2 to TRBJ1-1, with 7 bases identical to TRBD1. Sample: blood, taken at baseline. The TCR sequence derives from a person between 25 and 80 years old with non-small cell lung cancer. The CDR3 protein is CATRRGTANTEAFF. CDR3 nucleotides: TGTGCCACCCGGAGAGGGACAGCGAACACTGAAGCTTTCTTT.